The following is a TCR beta chain sequence with its context. This sample was included in a study of T cell changes during pregnancy in multiple sclerosis. This CDR3 has 13 residues. Trimming took 7 bases from V and 6 from J, leaving 12 bases between them. From germline, CDR1 is MGHDK and CDR2 SYGVNS. This table comes from immunoSEQ multiplex PCR, and its TCRdb copy is limited to in-frame clones, with some not included. The sample has about 40,000 clones; just over 90% are singletons. The TCR comes from a female donor with multiple sclerosis, enrolled in a pregnancy study. Sequenced material: peripheral blood, taken before pregnancy. This sequence joins TRBV25-1 and TRBJ2-2, with a tentative D call TRBD1 (5 bases). The CDR3 protein is CASTVGLSGELFF. CDR3 DNA: TGTGCCAGCACCGTGGGGCTATCCGGGGAGCTGTTTTTT.